The 2 T cell receptor beta chains in this list originate from one sample, sequenced in a study of T cells in Graves' hyperthyroidism and ophthalmopathy. Amplification of TCR beta CDR3 regions used RNA as the template. An initial round of RT-PCR targeting the TCR CDR3 relied on the HTBI primer set. TCRdb recomputed calls from the multiplex PCR reads with MiXCR, one row per CDR3 protein. The sample shows 500,000 to 700,000 distinct CDR3 sequences, over 15% of them seen only once. Sequencing was performed on blood. The receptors derive from a woman aged 18-35 years with Graves' hyperthyroidism.

The sample holds many counts of this clonotype. CDR3 amino acids: CASSFRRGGSEQYF. Here the CDR3 DNA reads TGTGCCAGCAGCTTCAGAAGGGGTGGTAGCGAGCAGTATTTT. The chain links TRBV11-2 to TRBJ2-3; D tentatively fits TRBD1 or TRBD2 (5 bases each). V lost 3 bases and J 11 bases, leaving 18 bases between the germline ends. Germline loops: CDR1 SGHAT, CDR2 FQNNGV. The CDR3 is made up of 14 amino acids.

The CDR3 coding sequence is TGTGCCACCAGCGGCCCGGGACAGGGACCCTACGAGCAGTTCTTC. Translation: CATSGPGQGPYEQFF. The J gene is TRBJ2-7, the V gene TRBV15, with 9 bases that match TRBD1. The J call could be wrong; TRBJ2-1 is a better fit for the DNA end. The CDR3 is 15 amino acids. CDR1 and CDR2 (germline): LNHNV, YYDKDF (reference sequence).